This T cell receptor beta chain was sequenced during a study of T cells after yellow fever vaccination. Overall study findings and caveats: There was a small share of clonotypes that showed up in both the CD4 and CD8 compartments. Primary-vaccination clones mostly resurfaced post-booster (around 96% CD4, approximately 87% CD8).

Generation of TCR cDNA used 5'RACE template switching (which added a universal primer site and UMIs). TCRdb reprocessed the 5' RACE reads via MiXCR and lists one record per CDR3 protein. The repertoire holds fewer than 100,000 distinct CDR3 sequences, with 8% to 10% as singletons. CDR3 size: 18 residues. This clonotype originated in a man aged 18 to 29 who received the YFV17D yellow fever vaccine. The rearrangement links TRBV21-1 to TRBJ2-7; the table's D gene call, TRBD2, was not cross checked with the DNA. TRBV21-1 is noted as a pseudogene. This sample comprised CD8+ T cells not binding an NS4B(214-222) dextramer, sorted from PBMCs, obtained approximately 16 days after the first yellow fever vaccination. CDR3 DNA: TGTCCCAGCAGCGACGCGGACTTCACACGGGACTACAGTGGCGAGCAGTACTTC. Amino acids: CPSSDADFTRDYSGEQYF.